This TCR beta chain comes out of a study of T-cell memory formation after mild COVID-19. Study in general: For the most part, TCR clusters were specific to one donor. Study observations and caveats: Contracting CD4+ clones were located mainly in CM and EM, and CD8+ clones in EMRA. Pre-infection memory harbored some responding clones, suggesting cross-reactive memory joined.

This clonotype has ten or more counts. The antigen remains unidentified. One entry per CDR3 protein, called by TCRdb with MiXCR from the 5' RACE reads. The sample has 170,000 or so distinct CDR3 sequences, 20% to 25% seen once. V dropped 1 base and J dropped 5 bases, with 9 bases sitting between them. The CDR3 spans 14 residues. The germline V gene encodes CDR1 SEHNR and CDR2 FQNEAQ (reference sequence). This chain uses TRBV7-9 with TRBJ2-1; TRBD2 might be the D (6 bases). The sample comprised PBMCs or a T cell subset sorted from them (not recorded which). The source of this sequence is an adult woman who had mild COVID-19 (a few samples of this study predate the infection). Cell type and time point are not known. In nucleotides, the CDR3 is TGTGCCAGCAGCTTAGTAACGGGGGACAATGAGCAGTTCTTC. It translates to CASSLVTGDNEQFF.